The entry that follows covers one TCR beta chain sequence. Trimming pared 7 bases from V and 5 bases from J, leaving 5 bases between. The CDR3 contains 10 residues. Germline CDR1 MNHNS, CDR2 SASEGT. This sample is drawn from a study of cytomegalovirus exposure and HLA in healthy donors. Whereas donors were nominally healthy upon sampling, unrecorded immune exposures were probable. Primers included in the PCR were 60 Vbeta and 13 Jbeta primers. Only in-frame clones appear in the TCRdb table, and some are missing; sequencing was by immunoSEQ multiplex PCR. The sample lists some 70,000 clones, approximately 84% occurring once.

What was sequenced was PBMCs. The chain links TRBV6-1 to TRBJ1-1; no clear D. The sequence was collected from a woman aged 50 to 60 in good health and CMV-seronegative. The CDR3 region has the DNA TGTGCCAGCACCTATACTGAAGCTTTCTTT. Amino acids: CASTYTEAFF.